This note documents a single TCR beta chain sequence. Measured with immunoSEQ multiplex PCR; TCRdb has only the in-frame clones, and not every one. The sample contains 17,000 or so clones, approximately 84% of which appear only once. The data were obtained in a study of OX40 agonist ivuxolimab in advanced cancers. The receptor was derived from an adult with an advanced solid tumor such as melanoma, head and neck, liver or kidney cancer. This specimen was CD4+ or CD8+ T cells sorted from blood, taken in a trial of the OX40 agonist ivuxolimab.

CDR3: CASSESQDTQYF. The CDR3 coding sequence is TGCGCCAGCAGTGAGTCCCAAGATACGCAGTATTTT. The chain couples TRBV10-1 to TRBJ2-3; no firm D call. The CDR3 spans 12 residues. Looked up from germline, CDR1 is WNHNN and CDR2 is SYGVQD (reference sequence). V was clipped by 0 bases and J by 5 bases, with 3 bases between them.